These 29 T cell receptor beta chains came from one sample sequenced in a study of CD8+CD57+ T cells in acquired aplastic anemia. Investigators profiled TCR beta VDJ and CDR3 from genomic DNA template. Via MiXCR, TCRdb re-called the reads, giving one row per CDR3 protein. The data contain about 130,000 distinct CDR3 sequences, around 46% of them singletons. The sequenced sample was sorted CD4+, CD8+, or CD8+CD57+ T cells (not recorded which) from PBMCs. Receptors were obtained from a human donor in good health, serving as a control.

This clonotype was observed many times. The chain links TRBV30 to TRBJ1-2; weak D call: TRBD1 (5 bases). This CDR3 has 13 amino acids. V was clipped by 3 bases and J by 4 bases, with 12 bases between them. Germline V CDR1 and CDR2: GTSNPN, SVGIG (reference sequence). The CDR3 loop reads CAWREGPPYGYTF. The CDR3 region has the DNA TGTGCCTGGAGAGAGGGACCGCCCTATGGCTACACCTTC.

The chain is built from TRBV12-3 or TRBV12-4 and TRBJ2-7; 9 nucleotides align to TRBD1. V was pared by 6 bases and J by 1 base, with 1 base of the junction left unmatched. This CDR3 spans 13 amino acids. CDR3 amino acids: CASRGTGSYEQYF. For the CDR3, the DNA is TGTGCCAGCAGGGGGACAGGGTCCTACGAGCAGTACTTC.

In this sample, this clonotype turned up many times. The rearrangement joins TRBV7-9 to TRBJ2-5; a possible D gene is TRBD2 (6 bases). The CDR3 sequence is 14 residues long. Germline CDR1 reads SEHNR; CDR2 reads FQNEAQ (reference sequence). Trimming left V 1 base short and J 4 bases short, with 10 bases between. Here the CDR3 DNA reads TGTGCCAGCAGCTTAGTTGGGGGAGGAGAGACCCAGTACTTC. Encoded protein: CASSLVGGGETQYF.

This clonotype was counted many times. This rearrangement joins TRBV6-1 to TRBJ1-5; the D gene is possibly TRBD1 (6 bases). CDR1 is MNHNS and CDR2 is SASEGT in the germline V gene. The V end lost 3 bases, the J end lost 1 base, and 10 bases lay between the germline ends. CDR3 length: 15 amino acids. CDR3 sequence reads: CASSDRGMSNQPQHF. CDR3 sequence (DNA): TGTGCCAGCAGTGACAGGGGAATGAGCAATCAGCCCCAGCATTTT.

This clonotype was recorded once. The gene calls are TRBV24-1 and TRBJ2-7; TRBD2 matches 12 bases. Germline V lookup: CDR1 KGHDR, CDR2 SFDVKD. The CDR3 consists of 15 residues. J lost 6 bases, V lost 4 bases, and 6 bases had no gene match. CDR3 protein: CATSDRLAGVGEQYF. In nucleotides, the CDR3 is TGTGCCACCAGTGACCGACTAGCGGGAGTGGGCGAGCAGTACTTC.

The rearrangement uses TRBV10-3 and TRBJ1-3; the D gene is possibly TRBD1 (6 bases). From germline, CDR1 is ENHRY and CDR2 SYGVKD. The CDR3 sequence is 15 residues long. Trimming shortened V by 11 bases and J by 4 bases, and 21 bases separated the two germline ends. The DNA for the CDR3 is TGTGCCTCGGGCCCAGGGGAAGGGTCGGGAAACACCATATATTTT. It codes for CASGPGEGSGNTIYF.

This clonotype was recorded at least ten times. In DNA form, the CDR3 reads TGCAGTGCGAGACTAGCGGGGACTAACACCGGGGAGCTGTTTTTT. Residues: CSARLAGTNTGELFF. The V call is TRBV20-1, the J call TRBJ2-2; 11 bases agree with TRBD2. Germline CDR1 is DFQATT and CDR2 is SNEGSKA (reference sequence). This CDR3 is 15 amino acids long. V shed 6 bases, J shed 2 bases, and the junction held 5 bases outside the gene matches.

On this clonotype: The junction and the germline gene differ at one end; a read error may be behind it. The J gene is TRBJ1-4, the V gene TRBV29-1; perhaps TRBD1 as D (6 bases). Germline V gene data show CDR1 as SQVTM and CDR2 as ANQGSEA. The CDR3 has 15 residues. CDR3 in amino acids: CSVSYREGSNEKLVF. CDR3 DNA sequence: TGCAGCGTTTCTTACAGGGAGGGGTCTAATGAAAAACTGGTTTTT.

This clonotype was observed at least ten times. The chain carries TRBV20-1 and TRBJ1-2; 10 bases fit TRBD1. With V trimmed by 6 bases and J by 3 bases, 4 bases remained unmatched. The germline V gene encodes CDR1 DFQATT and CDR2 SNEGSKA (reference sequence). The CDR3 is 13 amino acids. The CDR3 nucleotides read TGCAGTGCAAGACAGGGGGCTGACTATGGCTACACCTTC. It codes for CSARQGADYGYTF.

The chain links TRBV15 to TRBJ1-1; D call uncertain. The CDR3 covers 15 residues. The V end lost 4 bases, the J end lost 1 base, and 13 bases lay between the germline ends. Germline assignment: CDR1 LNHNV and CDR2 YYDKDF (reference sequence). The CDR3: CATSTSGLTNTEAFF. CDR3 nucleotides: TGTGCCACCAGCACGAGTGGACTTACGAACACTGAAGCTTTCTTT.

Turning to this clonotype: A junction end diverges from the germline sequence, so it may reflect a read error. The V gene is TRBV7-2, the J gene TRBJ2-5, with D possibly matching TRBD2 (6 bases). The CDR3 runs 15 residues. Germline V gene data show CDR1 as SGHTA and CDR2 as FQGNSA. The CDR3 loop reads CTSSLERRGQEAQYF. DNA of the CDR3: TGTACCAGCAGCTTAGAACGGCGGGGCCAAGAGGCCCAGTACTTC. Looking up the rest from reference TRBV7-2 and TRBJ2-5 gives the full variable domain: GAGVSQSPSNKVTEKGKDVELRCDPISGHTALYWYRQSLGQGLEFLIYFQGNSAPDKSGLPSDRFSAERTGGSVSTLTIQRTQQEDSAVYLCTSSLERRGQEAQYFGPGTRLLVL.

The CDR3 is CASSLGTGGGTEAFF. The CDR3 DNA follows: TGTGCCAGCAGCTTAGGGACAGGGGGCGGCACTGAAGCTTTCTTT. V and J are TRBV7-3 and TRBJ1-1; 12 bases are shared with TRBD1. J gave up 4 bases and V 2 bases, and 2 bases lay outside the gene matches. CDR1 and CDR2 from the germline V gene are SGHTA and FQGTGA. CDR3 length: 15 amino acids.

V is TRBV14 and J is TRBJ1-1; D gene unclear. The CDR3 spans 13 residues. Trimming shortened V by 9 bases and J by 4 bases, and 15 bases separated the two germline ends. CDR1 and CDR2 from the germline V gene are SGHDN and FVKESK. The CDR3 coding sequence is TGTGCCAGTTCTTTAGTCGTGAGCACTGAAGCTTTCTTT. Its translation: CASSLVVSTEAFF.

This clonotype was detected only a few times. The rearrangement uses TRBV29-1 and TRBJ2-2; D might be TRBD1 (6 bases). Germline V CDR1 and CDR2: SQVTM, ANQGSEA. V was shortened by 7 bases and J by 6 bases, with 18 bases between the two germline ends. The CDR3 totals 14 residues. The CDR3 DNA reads TGCAGCGGGACACAGGGATTAAACGCCGGGGAGCTGTTTTTT. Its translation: CSGTQGLNAGELFF.

The CDR3 DNA reads TGTGCCAGCATGTCCGAACCACAACCCCTCCACTTT. It encodes CASMSEPQPLHF. The V and J genes are TRBV28 and TRBJ1-6; D is undetermined. V dropped 7 bases and J dropped 12 bases, with 13 bases sitting between them. Germline V gene data show CDR1 as MDHEN and CDR2 as SYDVKM. The CDR3 runs 12 residues.

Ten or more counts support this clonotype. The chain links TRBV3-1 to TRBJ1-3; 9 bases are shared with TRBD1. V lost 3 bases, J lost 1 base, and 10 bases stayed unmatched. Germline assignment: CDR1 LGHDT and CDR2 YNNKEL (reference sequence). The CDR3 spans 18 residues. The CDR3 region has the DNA TGTGCCAGCAGCCAGACGGGACAGGGATTCTGGTCTGGAAACACCATATATTTT. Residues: CASSQTGQGFWSGNTIYF.

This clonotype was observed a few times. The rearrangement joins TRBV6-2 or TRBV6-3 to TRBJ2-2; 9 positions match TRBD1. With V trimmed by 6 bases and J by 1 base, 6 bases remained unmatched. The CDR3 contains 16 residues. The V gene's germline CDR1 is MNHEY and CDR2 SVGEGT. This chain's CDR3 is CASRRDRGENTGELFF. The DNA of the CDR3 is TGTGCCAGCAGACGCGACAGGGGGGAGAACACCGGGGAGCTGTTTTTT.

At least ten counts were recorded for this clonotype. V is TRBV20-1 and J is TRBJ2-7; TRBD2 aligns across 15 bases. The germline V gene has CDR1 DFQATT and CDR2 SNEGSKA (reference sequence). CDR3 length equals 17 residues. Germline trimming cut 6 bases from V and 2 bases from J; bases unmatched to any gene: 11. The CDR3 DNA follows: TGCAGTGCAACCGGGACTAGCGGGGGGTCACCGACCTACGAGCAGTACTTC. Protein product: CSATGTSGGSPTYEQYF.

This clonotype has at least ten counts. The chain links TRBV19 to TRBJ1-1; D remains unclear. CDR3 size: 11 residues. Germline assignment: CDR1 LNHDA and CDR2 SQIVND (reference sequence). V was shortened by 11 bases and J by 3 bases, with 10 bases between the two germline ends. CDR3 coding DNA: TGTGCCTCGAGAAGGGACACTGAAGCTTTCTTT. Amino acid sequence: CASRRDTEAFF.

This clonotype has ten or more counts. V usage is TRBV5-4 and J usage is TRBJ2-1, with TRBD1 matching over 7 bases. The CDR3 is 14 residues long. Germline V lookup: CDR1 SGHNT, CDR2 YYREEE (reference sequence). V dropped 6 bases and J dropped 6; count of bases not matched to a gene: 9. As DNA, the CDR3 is TGTGCCAGCAACTACGCGACAGGGACCAATGAGCAGTTCTTC. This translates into CASNYATGTNEQFF.

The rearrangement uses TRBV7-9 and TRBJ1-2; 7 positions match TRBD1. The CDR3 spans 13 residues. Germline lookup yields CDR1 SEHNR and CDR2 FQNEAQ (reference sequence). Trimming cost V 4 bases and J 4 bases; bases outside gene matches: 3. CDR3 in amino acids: CASSSGQLYGYTF. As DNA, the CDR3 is TGTGCCAGCAGCTCGGGACAGCTCTATGGCTACACCTTC.

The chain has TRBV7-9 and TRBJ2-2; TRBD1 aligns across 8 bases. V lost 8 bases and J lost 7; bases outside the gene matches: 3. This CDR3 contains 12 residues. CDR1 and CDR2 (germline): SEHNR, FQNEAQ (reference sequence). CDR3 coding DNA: TGTGCCAGCCTACAGGGGGTCGGGGAGCTGTTTTTT. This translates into CASLQGVGELFF. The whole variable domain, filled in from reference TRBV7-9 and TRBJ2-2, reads DTGVSQNPRHKITKRGQNVTFRCDPISEHNRLYWYRQTLGQGPEFLTYFQNEAQLEKSRLLSDRFSAERPKGSFSTLEIQRTEQGDSAMYLCASLQGVGELFFGEGSRLTVL.

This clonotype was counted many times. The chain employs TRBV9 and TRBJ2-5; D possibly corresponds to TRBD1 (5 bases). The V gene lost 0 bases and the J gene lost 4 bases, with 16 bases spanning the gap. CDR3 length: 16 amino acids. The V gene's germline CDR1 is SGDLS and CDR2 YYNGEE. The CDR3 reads CASSVATGQGGETQYF. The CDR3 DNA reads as TGTGCCAGCAGCGTAGCTACTGGGCAGGGCGGAGAGACCCAGTACTTC.

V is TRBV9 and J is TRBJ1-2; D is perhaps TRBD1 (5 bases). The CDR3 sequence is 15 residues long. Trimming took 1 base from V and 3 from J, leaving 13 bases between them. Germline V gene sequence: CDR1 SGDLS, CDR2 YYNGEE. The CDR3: CASSVMETADYGYTF. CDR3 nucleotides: TGTGCCAGCAGCGTAATGGAGACAGCAGACTATGGCTACACCTTC.

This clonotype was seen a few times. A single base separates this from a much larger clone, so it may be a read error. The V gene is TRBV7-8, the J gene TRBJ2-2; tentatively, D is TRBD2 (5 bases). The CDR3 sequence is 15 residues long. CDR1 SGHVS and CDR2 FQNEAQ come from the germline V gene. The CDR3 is CACSLVLANGVELFF. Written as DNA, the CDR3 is TGTGCCTGCAGCTTAGTTCTAGCTAATGGTGTGGAGCTGTTTTTT.

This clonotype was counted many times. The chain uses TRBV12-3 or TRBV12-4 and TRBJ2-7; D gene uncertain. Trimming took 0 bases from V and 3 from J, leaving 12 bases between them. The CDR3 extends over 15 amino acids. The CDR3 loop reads CASSLAGGIFYEQYF. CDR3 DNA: TGTGCCAGCAGTTTAGCAGGTGGGATCTTCTACGAGCAGTACTTC.

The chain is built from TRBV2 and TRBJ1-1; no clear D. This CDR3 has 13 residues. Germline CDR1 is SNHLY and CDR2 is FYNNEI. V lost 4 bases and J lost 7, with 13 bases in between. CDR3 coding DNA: TGTGCCAGCAGTGTGGGTACACCCTATGAAGCTTTCTTT. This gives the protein CASSVGTPYEAFF.

The CDR3 nucleotides read TGTGCCAGCAGTAACTACGGACGGGACAATCAGCCCCAGCATTTT. Translation: CASSNYGRDNQPQHF. V usage is TRBV2 and J usage is TRBJ1-5; unclear D gene. The V end lost 5 bases, the J end lost 3 bases, and 14 bases lay between the germline ends. The germline gives CDR1 SNHLY, CDR2 FYNNEI. The CDR3 has 15 residues. Based on the CDR3 plus reference TRBV2 and TRBJ1-5, the full variable domain is EPEVTQTPSHQVTQMGQEVILRCVPISNHLYFYWYRQILGQKVEFLVSFYNNEISEKSEIFDDQFSVERPDGSNFTLKIRSTKLEDSAMYFCASSNYGRDNQPQHFGDGTRLSIL.

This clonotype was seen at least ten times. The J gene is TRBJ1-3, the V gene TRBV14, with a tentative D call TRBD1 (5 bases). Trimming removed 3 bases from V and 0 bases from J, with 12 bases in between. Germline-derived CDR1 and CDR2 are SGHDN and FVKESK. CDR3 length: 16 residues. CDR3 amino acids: CASSHEKGFSGNTIYF. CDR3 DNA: TGTGCCAGCAGCCACGAGAAGGGGTTCTCTGGAAACACCATATATTTT.